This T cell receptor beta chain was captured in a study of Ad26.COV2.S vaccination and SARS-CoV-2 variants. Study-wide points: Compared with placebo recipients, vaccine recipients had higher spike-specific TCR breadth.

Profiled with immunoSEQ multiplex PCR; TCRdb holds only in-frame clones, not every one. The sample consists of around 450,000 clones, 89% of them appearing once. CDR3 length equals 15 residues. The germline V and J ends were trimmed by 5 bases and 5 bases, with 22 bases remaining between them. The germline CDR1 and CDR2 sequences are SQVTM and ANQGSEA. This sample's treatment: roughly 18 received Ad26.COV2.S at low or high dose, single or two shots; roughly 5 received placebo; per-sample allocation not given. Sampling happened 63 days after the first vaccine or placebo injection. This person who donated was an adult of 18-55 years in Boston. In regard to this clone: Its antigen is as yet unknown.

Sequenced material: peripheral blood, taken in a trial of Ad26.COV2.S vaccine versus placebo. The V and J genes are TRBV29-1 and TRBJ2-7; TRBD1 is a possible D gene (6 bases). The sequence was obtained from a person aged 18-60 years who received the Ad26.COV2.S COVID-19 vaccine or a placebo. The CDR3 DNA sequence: TGCAGCGTTCGAAACCCGGGACAAGAAACACACGAGCAGTACTTC. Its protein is CSVRNPGQETHEQYF.